This TCR beta chain stems from a study of CD8+ T cells in alopecia areata. The overall study: Oral tofacitinib (5 to 10 mg twice daily) was administered to treated patients.

Trimming stripped 7 bases from V and 8 bases from J, with 17 bases between. Germline-derived CDR1 and CDR2 are SQVTM and ANQGSEA. The CDR3 runs 13 residues. Extraction and reverse transcription of RNA yielded cDNA as the sequencing template. Sequenced by immunoSEQ multiplex PCR; TCRdb stores in-frame clones only, minus some. The sample carries 150,000 to 200,000 clones, around 56% recorded once. Stated treatment: oral pan-JAK inhibitor, 5-10 mg twice daily. The J gene is TRBJ1-4, the V gene TRBV29-1, with no clear D. The TCR comes from a human donor with alopecia areata. The sample was CD4+ T cells sorted from blood, taken at week 4, from a patient treated with tofacitinib. The CDR3 reads CSGARTSGEKLFF. CDR3 nucleotides: TGCAGCGGAGCTAGAACTTCGGGGGAAAAACTGTTTTTT.